This entry lists 23 T cell receptor beta chains sequenced from one sample in a study of cytomegalovirus exposure and HLA in healthy donors. Primers: 60 Vbeta forward and 13 Jbeta reverse. Produced via immunoSEQ multiplex PCR; TCRdb's table is partial and in-frame only. The sample contains about 180,000 clones, roughly 87% of which appear only once. Sequencing used PBMCs. Receptor source: a woman aged 50 to 60 in good health and CMV-seronegative.

V usage is TRBV6-5 and J usage is TRBJ1-6; unclear D gene. This CDR3 has 15 residues. CDR1 MNHEY and CDR2 SVGAGI come from the germline V gene. The germline V and J ends were trimmed by 2 bases and 14 bases, with 19 bases remaining between them. The CDR3, as DNA: TGTGCCAGCAGTTACGGCGGTCGGATGGTGGGTTCCCTCCACTTT. Residues: CASSYGGRMVGSLHF.

The chain recombines TRBV5-1 with TRBJ2-5; D possibly corresponds to TRBD1 (6 bases). This CDR3 spans 14 amino acids. V gave up 0 bases and J gave up 6 bases, with 12 bases separating them. Germline V CDR1 and CDR2: SGHRS, YFSETQ. As DNA, the CDR3 is TGCGCCAGCAGCTTGGGACAGGATTCCCAGACCCAGTACTTC. Protein product: CASSLGQDSQTQYF.

The V call is TRBV9, the J call TRBJ2-3, with TRBD1 matching 7 bases. Germline CDR1 is SGDLS and CDR2 is YYNGEE. The CDR3 has 15 amino acids. The V segment lost 4 bases and the J segment 2 bases; nucleotides outside the gene matches: 7. The CDR3: CASSTSGTVTDTQYF. CDR3 DNA sequence: TGTGCCAGCAGCACTTCCGGGACAGTCACAGATACGCAGTATTTT. Together with reference TRBV9 and TRBJ2-3, the CDR3 gives the full variable domain: DSGVTQTPKHLITATGQRVTLRCSPRSGDLSVYWYQQSLDQGLQFLIQYYNGEERAKGNILERFSAQQFPDLHSELNLSSLELGDSALYFCASSTSGTVTDTQYFGPGTRLTVL.

In its sample, this clone was seen a few times. The V call is TRBV5-1, the J call TRBJ2-6; no clear D gene. CDR3 length equals 14 residues. V gave up 3 bases and J gave up 0 bases, with 4 bases separating them. Germline V lookup: CDR1 SGHRS, CDR2 YFSETQ. DNA for the CDR3: TGCGCCAGCAGCTACGGCTCTGGGGCCAACGTCCTGACTTTC. As protein: CASSYGSGANVLTF.

This rearrangement joins TRBV5-1 to TRBJ2-3, with D hard to call. This CDR3 is 13 amino acids long. Germline V gene lookup returns CDR1 SGHRS and CDR2 YFSETQ. The V end lost 0 bases, the J end lost 5 bases, and 7 bases lay between the germline ends. The CDR3 region has the DNA TGCGCCAGCAGCTTGGTTCCGGGAGATACGCAGTATTTT. It codes for CASSLVPGDTQYF.

This sequence joins TRBV7-9 and TRBJ2-4; no reliable D call. The ends were cut back, 5 bases at V and 4 bases at J, with 18 bases in the middle. The germline gives CDR1 SEHNR, CDR2 FQNEAQ (reference sequence). The CDR3 extends over 16 amino acids. CDR3: CASSPLRAGGKNIQYF. CDR3 DNA sequence: TGTGCCAGCAGCCCACTTCGTGCAGGTGGAAAAAACATTCAGTACTTC.

This sequence joins TRBV6-4 and TRBJ2-3; 8 bases align to TRBD2. The V and J ends lost 2 bases and 1 base, in that order; junction bases with no gene match: 5. The length of the CDR3 is 16 residues. CDR1 and CDR2 from the germline V gene are MRHNA and SNTAGT. CDR3: CASSDPKRGRTDTQYF. In DNA form, the CDR3 reads TGTGCCAGCAGTGACCCCAAGCGGGGGCGCACAGATACGCAGTATTTT.

J is TRBJ2-2 and V is TRBV5-4, with TRBD2 matching 9 bases. In germline, CDR1 is SGHNT, CDR2 YYREEE (reference sequence). V lost 0 bases and J lost 3; bases outside the gene matches: 0. The CDR3 contains 15 residues. The DNA of the CDR3 is TGTGCCAGCAGCTTGGGCGGGGGGGACACCGGGGAGCTGTTTTTT. Its translation: CASSLGGGDTGELFF.

The gene calls are TRBV7-9 and TRBJ2-7; 10 positions agree with TRBD1. Per the germline V gene, CDR1 is SEHNR and CDR2 is FQNEAQ (reference sequence). With V trimmed by 0 bases and J by 3 bases, 2 bases remained unmatched. The CDR3 is made up of 15 amino acids. This CDR3 is CASSLAGTGDYEQYF. DNA of the CDR3: TGTGCCAGCAGCTTAGCCGGGACAGGGGACTACGAGCAGTACTTC.

The chain has TRBV7-8 and TRBJ1-4, with TRBD1 matching 9 bases. The V gene's germline CDR1 is SGHVS and CDR2 FQNEAQ. This CDR3 comprises 15 residues. V dropped 1 base and J dropped 8; count of bases not matched to a gene: 5. The CDR3: CASSLGTGVGEKLFF. Written as DNA, the CDR3 is TGTGCCAGCAGCTTAGGGACAGGGGTCGGGGAAAAACTGTTTTTT.

The chain employs TRBV5-4 and TRBJ1-2; TRBD1 might be the D (6 bases). The V end lost 2 bases, the J end lost 4 bases, and 18 bases lay between the germline ends. The CDR3 loop spans 16 amino acids. The V gene's germline CDR1 is SGHNT and CDR2 YYREEE (reference sequence). CDR3 in amino acids: CASSLQGGGGGYGYTF. The CDR3 DNA sequence: TGTGCCAGCAGCTTACAAGGTGGGGGCGGCGGCTATGGCTACACCTTC.

The chain is built from TRBV5-4 and TRBJ2-7, with 8 bases lining up with TRBD2. With V trimmed by 2 bases and J by 3 bases, 10 bases remained unmatched. Germline values: CDR1 SGHNT, CDR2 YYREEE (reference sequence). The CDR3 covers 16 residues. The CDR3 region has the DNA TGTGCCAGCAGCTTTGGCGGGGGGACGCTAGACTACGAGCAGTACTTC. It codes for CASSFGGGTLDYEQYF.

This clone was picked up one time. CDR3 DNA sequence: TGCGCCAGCAGCTTGGGACAGGACAAAAACATTCAGTACTTC. It codes for CASSLGQDKNIQYF. The chain joins TRBV5-1 to TRBJ2-4; possible D gene TRBD1, 6 bases. The CDR3 is 14 residues long. Trimming removed 0 bases at V and 3 bases at J, with 7 bases between. In germline, CDR1 is SGHRS, CDR2 YFSETQ.

The DNA for the CDR3 is TGTGCCAGCGGCGGGGACACTGAAGCTTTCTTT. This codes for CASGGDTEAFF. This chain joins TRBV6-1 and TRBJ1-1; D not certain. The V and J ends lost 8 bases and 3 bases respectively, with 7 bases between them. Germline lookup yields CDR1 MNHNS and CDR2 SASEGT. This CDR3 has 11 residues.

CDR3 bases: TGTGCCAGCAGGCCGGGAGGGCCGAATGAGCAGTTCTTC. Translating gives CASRPGGPNEQFF. The gene calls are TRBV2 and TRBJ2-1; 8 bases are shared with TRBD2. V lost 6 bases, J lost 7 bases, and 5 bases stayed unmatched. CDR3 length equals 13 residues. The germline gives CDR1 SNHLY, CDR2 FYNNEI.

The chain links TRBV5-4 to TRBJ2-3; TRBD2 agrees at 9 bases. The junction had 14 bases not matched to a gene; V was cut back by 8 bases and J by 1 base. Germline CDR1 and CDR2: SGHNT and YYREEE (reference sequence). The CDR3 totals 17 residues. The DNA of the CDR3 is TGTGCCAGTCAGACTAGCGGAGGTATATGGGGCACAGATACGCAGTATTTT. It encodes CASQTSGGIWGTDTQYF.

This clone was picked up one time. The V call is TRBV14, the J call TRBJ2-7; tentative D call: TRBD1 (5 bases). V was clipped by 1 base and J by 6 bases, with 10 bases between them. This CDR3 contains 13 residues. From germline, CDR1 is SGHDN and CDR2 FVKESK. The CDR3 nucleotides read TGTGCCAGCAGCCAAGTTCAGGGCTCCGAGCAGTACTTC. Its protein is CASSQVQGSEQYF.

The rearrangement uses TRBV19 and TRBJ2-1; TRBD1 matches 7 bases. The CDR3 is 11 amino acids. Germline CDR1 LNHDA, CDR2 SQIVND (reference sequence). V lost 7 bases and J lost 7; bases outside the gene matches: 1. The CDR3 loop is CASNRGNEQFF. CDR3 in DNA: TGTGCCAGTAACAGGGGAAATGAGCAGTTCTTC.

V and J are TRBV15 and TRBJ2-7; 7 nucleotides align to TRBD2. Germline V gene sequence: CDR1 LNHNV, CDR2 YYDKDF (reference sequence). With V trimmed by 5 bases and J by 4 bases, 8 bases remained unmatched. The CDR3 runs to 14 residues. As DNA, the CDR3 is TGTGCCACCAGCGGGGGGGGTTCCGTATACGAGCAGTACTTC. Protein sequence: CATSGGGSVYEQYF.

The chain combines TRBV5-1 with TRBJ2-3, with 16 nucleotides matching TRBD2. This CDR3 is 17 amino acids long. Germline CDR1 SGHRS, CDR2 YFSETQ. Trimming cost V 0 bases and J 10 bases; bases outside gene matches: 8. The CDR3 bases are TGCGCCAGCAGCTTGGCTGGGACTAGCGGGGGGGCCTTCCCGCAGTATTTT. Amino acid sequence: CASSLAGTSGGAFPQYF.

V and J are TRBV18 and TRBJ2-1; TRBD2 might be the D (7 bases). Germline V gives CDR1 KGHSH, CDR2 LQKENI. This CDR3 is built from 16 residues. The V gene lost 6 bases and the J gene lost 1 base, with 16 bases spanning the gap. CDR3 amino acids: CASSETGGRSYNEQFF. The CDR3, as DNA: TGTGCCAGCTCCGAAACGGGGGGCAGATCCTACAATGAGCAGTTCTTC.

This chain uses TRBV9 with TRBJ2-3; tentative D call: TRBD1 (6 bases). Per germline, CDR1 SGDLS and CDR2 YYNGEE. V was pared by 6 bases and J by 0 bases, with 11 bases between. The CDR3 extends over 14 amino acids. CDR3 sequence reads: CASTPGQSTDTQYF. For the CDR3, the DNA is TGTGCCAGCACCCCGGGACAAAGCACAGATACGCAGTATTTT.

The V call is TRBV28, the J call TRBJ2-1; 7 bases fit TRBD2. Per germline, CDR1 MDHEN and CDR2 SYDVKM. Germline trimming cut 5 bases from V and 0 bases from J; bases unmatched to any gene: 7. This CDR3 is 16 amino acids long. The CDR3 sequence: CASSTSAGSSYNEQFF. The CDR3 DNA reads TGTGCCAGCAGTACCTCAGCGGGGAGCTCCTACAATGAGCAGTTCTTC.